Listed below are T cell receptor beta chains from one sample, sequenced in a study of T cells after yellow fever vaccination. TCRdb fed the 5' RACE reads into MiXCR, producing one record per CDR3 protein. In the table there are roughly 160,000 distinct CDR3 sequences, approximately 10% of which are singletons. Sequencing used CD8+ T cells sorted from PBMCs, obtained 45 days after the yellow fever booster vaccination. The origin of the receptors is a man between 18 and 29 years old who received the YFV17D yellow fever vaccine. Each CDR3 is given with its conserved first and last residue. Size values are once, few and many counts, or a class for expanded clones, and some rows have none.

abundance: .
j_gene: TRBJ2-2
v_gene: TRBV12-3/TRBV12-4
CDR3aa: CASQVPGGHNTGELFF

abundance: .
j_gene: TRBJ1-6
v_gene: TRBV2
CDR3aa: CASARNSPLHF

abundance: many
j_gene: TRBJ2-5
v_gene: TRBV29-1
CDR3aa: CSVEDKFETQYF

abundance: .
j_gene: TRBJ2-3
v_gene: TRBV24-1
CDR3aa: CATSGTSGEIRTDTQYF

abundance: .
j_gene: TRBJ1-1
v_gene: TRBV7-3
CDR3aa: CASSLKGTGGMDTEAFF

abundance: .
j_gene: TRBJ2-7
v_gene: TRBV4-1
CDR3aa: CASSQEEGPAAAYEQYF

abundance: few
j_gene: TRBJ2-3
v_gene: TRBV6-6
CDR3aa: CASSDADSTDTQYF

abundance: few
j_gene: TRBJ2-5
v_gene: TRBV7-9
CDR3aa: CASSHRSTGTYQETQYF

abundance: few
j_gene: TRBJ2-1
v_gene: TRBV4-3
CDR3aa: CASSQGGANEQFF

abundance: few
j_gene: TRBJ1-2
v_gene: TRBV20-1
CDR3aa: CSAPGTSIFYGYTF

abundance: few
j_gene: TRBJ2-3
v_gene: TRBV4-1
CDR3aa: CASSQIFRGEVDTQYF

abundance: .
j_gene: TRBJ2-1
v_gene: TRBV12-3/TRBV12-4
CDR3aa: CASSPADRGYEQFF

abundance: many
j_gene: TRBJ2-6
v_gene: TRBV29-1
CDR3aa: CSVGTDFESGANVLTF

abundance: few
j_gene: TRBJ1-1
v_gene: TRBV5-1
CDR3aa: CASSYGGRDPLEAFF

abundance: many
j_gene: TRBJ1-2
v_gene: TRBV4-1
CDR3aa: CASSQVKHFYGYTF

abundance: .
j_gene: TRBJ1-2
v_gene: TRBV4-1
CDR3aa: CASSQDPLPSGYTF

abundance: few
j_gene: TRBJ2-1
v_gene: TRBV24-1
CDR3aa: CATSGGAYNEQFF

abundance: few
j_gene: TRBJ1-1
v_gene: TRBV5-1
CDR3aa: CASSLRAGVNTEAFF

abundance: .
j_gene: TRBJ1-5
v_gene: TRBV7-2
CDR3aa: CASSLVANQPQHF

abundance: .
j_gene: TRBJ1-2
v_gene: TRBV5-1
CDR3aa: CASSLESNYGYTF

abundance: few
j_gene: TRBJ2-6
v_gene: TRBV12-3/TRBV12-4
CDR3aa: CASTRLGGLAGANVLTF

abundance: many
j_gene: TRBJ2-2
v_gene: TRBV20-1
CDR3aa: CSARMASGGDTGELFF

abundance: many
j_gene: TRBJ1-5
v_gene: TRBV6-6
CDR3aa: CASSYLGEQPQHF

abundance: few
j_gene: TRBJ1-1
v_gene: TRBV7-6
CDR3aa: CASSLKSVNTEVFF

abundance: few
j_gene: TRBJ1-1
v_gene: TRBV7-2
CDR3aa: CASNRGVFSNTEAFF

abundance: .
j_gene: TRBJ1-5
v_gene: TRBV6-6
CDR3aa: CASRDDGLSQPQHF

abundance: few
j_gene: TRBJ1-2
v_gene: TRBV4-3
CDR3aa: CASSQEVTVTSYGYTF

abundance: few
j_gene: TRBJ1-1
v_gene: TRBV12-3/TRBV12-4
CDR3aa: CASSPTETEAFF

abundance: few
j_gene: TRBJ1-4
v_gene: TRBV4-1
CDR3aa: CASSPTDRAHEKLFF

abundance: many
j_gene: TRBJ2-3
v_gene: TRBV4-3
CDR3aa: CASSQEGLAGYTQYF

abundance: large
j_gene: TRBJ2-1
v_gene: TRBV5-4
CDR3aa: CASSLDGTSYNEQFF

abundance: few
j_gene: TRBJ2-3
v_gene: TRBV4-3
CDR3aa: CASSYGQGAQYF

abundance: few
j_gene: TRBJ2-5
v_gene: TRBV29-1
CDR3aa: CSVYGDEETQYF